This T cell receptor beta chain stems from a study of T cell responses to AZD1222 COVID-19 vaccine. Study-level points and caveats: Increases in Spike-specific TCR breadth and depth were seen after two AZD1222 doses. Reports indicate that nearly half of spike-specific TCRs are directed at unmutated variant regions. It should be noted that donors were predominantly white British and more often female, and clonal diversity was possibly underestimated. All repertoire sampling was performed exclusively after the peak T cell response.

Note on this clone: Antigen: not known.

Produced via immunoSEQ multiplex PCR; TCRdb's table is partial and in-frame only. The sample lists more than 100,000 clones; roughly 92% were seen once. Sequencing was performed on peripheral blood, taken on day 0 of AZD1222 vaccination. The TCR originated in an adult in good health.

CDR3 nucleotide sequence: TGTGCCAGCAGCGCAGACAGGGCTAACTATGGCTACACCTTC. It codes for CASSADRANYGYTF. The chain recombines TRBV9 with TRBJ1-2; TRBD1 matches at 7 bases. V was pared by 3 bases and J by 0 bases, with 2 bases of the junction left unmatched. Germline CDR1 reads SGDLS; CDR2 reads YYNGEE. CDR3 length: 14 amino acids.